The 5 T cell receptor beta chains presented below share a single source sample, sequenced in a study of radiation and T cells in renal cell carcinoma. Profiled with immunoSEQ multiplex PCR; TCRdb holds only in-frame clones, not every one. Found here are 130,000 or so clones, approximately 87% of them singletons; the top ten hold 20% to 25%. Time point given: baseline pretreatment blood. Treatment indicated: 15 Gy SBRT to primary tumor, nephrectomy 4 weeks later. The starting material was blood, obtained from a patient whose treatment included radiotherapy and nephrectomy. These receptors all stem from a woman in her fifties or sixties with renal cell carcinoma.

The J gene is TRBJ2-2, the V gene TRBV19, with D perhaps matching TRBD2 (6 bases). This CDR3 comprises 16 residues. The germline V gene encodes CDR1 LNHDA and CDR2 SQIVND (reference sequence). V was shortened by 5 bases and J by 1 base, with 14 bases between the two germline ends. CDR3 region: CASSLRGGMNTGELFF. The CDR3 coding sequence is TGTGCCAGTAGTCTAAGAGGCGGGATGAACACCGGGGAGCTGTTTTTT.

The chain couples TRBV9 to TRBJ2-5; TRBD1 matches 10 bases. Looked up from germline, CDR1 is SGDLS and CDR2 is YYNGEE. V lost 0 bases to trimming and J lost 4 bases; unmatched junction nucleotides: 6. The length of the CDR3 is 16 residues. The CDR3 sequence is CASSVEYGTGVETQYF. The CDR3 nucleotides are TGTGCCAGCAGCGTAGAATACGGGACAGGGGTAGAGACCCAGTACTTC.

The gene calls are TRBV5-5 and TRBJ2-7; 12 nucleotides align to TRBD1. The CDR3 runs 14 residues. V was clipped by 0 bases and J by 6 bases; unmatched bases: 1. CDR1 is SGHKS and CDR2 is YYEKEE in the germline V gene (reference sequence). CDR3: CASSLGDRGLEQYF. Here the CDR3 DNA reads TGTGCCAGCAGCTTGGGGGACAGGGGGCTCGAGCAGTACTTC.

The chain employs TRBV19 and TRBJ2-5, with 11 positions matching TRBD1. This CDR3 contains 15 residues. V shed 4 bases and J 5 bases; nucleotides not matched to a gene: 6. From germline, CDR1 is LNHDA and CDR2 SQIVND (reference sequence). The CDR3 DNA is TGTGCCAGTAGTACCCCGGGACAGGGGGGGGAGACCCAGTACTTC. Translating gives CASSTPGQGGETQYF. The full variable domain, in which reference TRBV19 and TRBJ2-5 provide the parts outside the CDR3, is DGGITQSPKYLFRKEGQNVTLSCEQNLNHDAMYWYRQDPGQGLRLIYYSQIVNDFQKGDIAEGYSVSREKKESFPLTVTSAQKNPTAFYLCASSTPGQGGETQYFGPGTRLLVL.

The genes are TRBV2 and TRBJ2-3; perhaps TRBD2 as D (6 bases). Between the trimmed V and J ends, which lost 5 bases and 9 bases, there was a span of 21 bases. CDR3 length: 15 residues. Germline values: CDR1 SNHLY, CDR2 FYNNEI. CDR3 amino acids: CASSSPQEGLRTQYF. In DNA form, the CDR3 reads TGTGCCAGCAGTTCCCCCCAGGAGGGGCTAAGGACGCAGTATTTT.